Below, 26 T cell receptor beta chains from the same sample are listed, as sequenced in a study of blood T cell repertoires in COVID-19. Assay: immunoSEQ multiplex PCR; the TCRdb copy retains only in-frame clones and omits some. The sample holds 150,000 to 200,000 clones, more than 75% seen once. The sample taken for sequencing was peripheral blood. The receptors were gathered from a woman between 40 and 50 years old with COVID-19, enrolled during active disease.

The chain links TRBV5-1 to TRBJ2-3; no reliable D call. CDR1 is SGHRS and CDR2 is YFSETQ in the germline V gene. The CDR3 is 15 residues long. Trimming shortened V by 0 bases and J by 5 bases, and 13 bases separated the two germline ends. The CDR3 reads CASSLAPVSQDTQYF. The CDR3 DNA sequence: TGCGCCAGCAGCTTGGCCCCCGTGAGCCAAGATACGCAGTATTTT.

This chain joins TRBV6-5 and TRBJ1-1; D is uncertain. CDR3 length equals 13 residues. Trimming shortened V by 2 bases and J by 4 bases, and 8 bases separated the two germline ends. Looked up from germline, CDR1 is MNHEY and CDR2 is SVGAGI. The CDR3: CASSYAQPTEAFF. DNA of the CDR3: TGTGCCAGCAGTTACGCACAGCCCACTGAAGCTTTCTTT.

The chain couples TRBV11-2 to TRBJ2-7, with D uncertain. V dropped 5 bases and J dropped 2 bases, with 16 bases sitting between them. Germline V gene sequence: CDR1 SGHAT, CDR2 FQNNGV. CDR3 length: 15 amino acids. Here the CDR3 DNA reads TGTGCCAGCAGCCCTCTAGGCGGATTCACCTACGAGCAGTACTTC. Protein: CASSPLGGFTYEQYF.

In DNA, the CDR3 is TGTGCCATCAAGGGAGGGTCAAGAGGGTACAATGAGCAGTTCTTC. Amino acids: CAIKGGSRGYNEQFF. This sequence joins TRBV2 and TRBJ2-1, with TRBD2 matching over 7 bases. Per germline, CDR1 SNHLY and CDR2 FYNNEI. The CDR3 length is 15 residues. The V and J ends lost 10 bases and 4 bases, in that order; junction bases with no gene match: 13.

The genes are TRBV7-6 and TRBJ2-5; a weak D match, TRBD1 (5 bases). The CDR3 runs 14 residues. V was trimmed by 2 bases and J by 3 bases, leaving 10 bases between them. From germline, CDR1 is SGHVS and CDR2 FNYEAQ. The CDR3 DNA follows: TGTGCCAGCAGCTTAATAGGCAGGGAAGAGACCCAGTACTTC. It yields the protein CASSLIGREETQYF.

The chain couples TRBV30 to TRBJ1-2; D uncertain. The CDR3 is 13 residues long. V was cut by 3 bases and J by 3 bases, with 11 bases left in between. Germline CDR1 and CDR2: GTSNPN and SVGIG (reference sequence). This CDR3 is CAWRWRRDYGYTF. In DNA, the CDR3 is TGTGCCTGGAGGTGGAGGAGGGACTATGGCTACACCTTC.

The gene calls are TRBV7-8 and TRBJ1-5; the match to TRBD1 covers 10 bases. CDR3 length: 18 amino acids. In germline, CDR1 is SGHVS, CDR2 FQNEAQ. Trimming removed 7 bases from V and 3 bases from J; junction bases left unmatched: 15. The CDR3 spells CASMQDRGRGPHNQPQHF. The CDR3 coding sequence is TGTGCCAGCATGCAAGACAGGGGGCGCGGGCCGCACAATCAGCCCCAGCATTTT.

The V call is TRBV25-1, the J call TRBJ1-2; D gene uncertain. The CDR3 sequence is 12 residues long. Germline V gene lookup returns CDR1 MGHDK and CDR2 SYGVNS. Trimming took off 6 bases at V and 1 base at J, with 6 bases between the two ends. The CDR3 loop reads CASRRDNYGYTF. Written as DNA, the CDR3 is TGTGCCAGCAGGAGGGATAACTATGGCTACACCTTC.

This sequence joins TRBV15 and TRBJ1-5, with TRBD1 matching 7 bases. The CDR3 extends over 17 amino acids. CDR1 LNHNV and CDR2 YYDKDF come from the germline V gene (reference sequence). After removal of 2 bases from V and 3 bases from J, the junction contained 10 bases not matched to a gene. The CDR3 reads CATSRPSDRVNNQPQHF. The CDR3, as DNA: TGTGCCACCAGCAGACCGTCCGACAGGGTGAACAATCAGCCCCAGCATTTT.

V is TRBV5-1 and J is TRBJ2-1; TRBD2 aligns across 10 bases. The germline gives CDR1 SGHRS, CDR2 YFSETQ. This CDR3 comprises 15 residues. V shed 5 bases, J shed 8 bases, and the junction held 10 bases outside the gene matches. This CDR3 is CASSSGTSDVHEQFF. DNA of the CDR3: TGCGCCAGCAGTTCCGGGACTAGCGATGTCCATGAGCAGTTCTTC.

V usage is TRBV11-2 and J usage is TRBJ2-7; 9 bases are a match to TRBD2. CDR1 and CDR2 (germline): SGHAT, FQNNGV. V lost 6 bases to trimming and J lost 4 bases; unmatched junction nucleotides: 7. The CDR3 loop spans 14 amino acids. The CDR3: CASSFSGRGYEQYF. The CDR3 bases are TGTGCCAGCAGTTTTAGCGGGAGAGGATACGAGCAGTACTTC.

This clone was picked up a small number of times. CDR3: CASSQPDSGLLFF. The DNA for the CDR3 is TGCGCCAGCAGCCAACCAGACAGTGGATTACTGTTTTTT. The V gene is TRBV5-1, the J gene TRBJ1-4; D is possibly TRBD1 (5 bases). This CDR3 comprises 13 residues. Germline values: CDR1 SGHRS, CDR2 YFSETQ. Trimming removed 4 bases at V and 13 bases at J, with 17 bases between.

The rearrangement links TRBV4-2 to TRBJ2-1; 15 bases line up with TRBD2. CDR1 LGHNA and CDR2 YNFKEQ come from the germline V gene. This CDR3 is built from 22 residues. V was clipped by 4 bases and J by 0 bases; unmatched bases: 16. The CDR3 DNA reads TGTGCCAGCAGCCCACAAACCCGGGGACTAGCGGGGGGTGGTAGCTCCTACAATGAGCAGTTCTTC. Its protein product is CASSPQTRGLAGGGSSYNEQFF.

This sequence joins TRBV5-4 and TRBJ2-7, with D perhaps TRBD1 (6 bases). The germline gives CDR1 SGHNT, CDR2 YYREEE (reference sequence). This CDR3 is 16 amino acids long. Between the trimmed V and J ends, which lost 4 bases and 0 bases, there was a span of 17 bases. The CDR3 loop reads CASSIQDSLISYEQYF. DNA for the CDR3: TGTGCCAGCAGCATCCAGGACAGCCTAATCTCCTACGAGCAGTACTTC.

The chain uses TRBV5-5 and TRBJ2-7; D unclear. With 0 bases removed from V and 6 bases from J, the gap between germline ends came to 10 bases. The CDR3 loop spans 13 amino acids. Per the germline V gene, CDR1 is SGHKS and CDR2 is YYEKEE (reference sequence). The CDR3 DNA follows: TGTGCCAGCAGCTTGGAGGATAGCACCGAGCAGTACTTC. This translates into CASSLEDSTEQYF. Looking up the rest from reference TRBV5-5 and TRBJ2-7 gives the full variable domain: DAGVTQSPTHLIKTRGQQVTLRCSPISGHKSVSWYQQVLGQGPQFIFQYYEKEERGRGNFPDRFSARQFPNYSSELNVNALLLGDSALYLCASSLEDSTEQYFGPGTRLTVT.

The CDR3 is CSVELSGKTYMEQFF. CDR3 nucleotide sequence: TGCAGCGTTGAACTTAGCGGCAAAACTTACATGGAGCAGTTCTTC. The chain combines TRBV29-1 with TRBJ2-1; possibly TRBD2 for D (6 bases). The CDR3 covers 15 residues. Trimming took off 2 bases at V and 10 bases at J, with 21 bases between the two ends. CDR1 and CDR2 from the germline V gene are SQVTM and ANQGSEA.

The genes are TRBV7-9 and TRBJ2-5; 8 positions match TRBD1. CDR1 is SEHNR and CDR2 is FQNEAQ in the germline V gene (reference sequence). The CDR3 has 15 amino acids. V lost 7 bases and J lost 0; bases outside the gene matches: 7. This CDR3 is CASNVYRGNQETQYF. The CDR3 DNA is TGTGCCAGCAATGTGTACAGGGGGAACCAAGAGACCCAGTACTTC.

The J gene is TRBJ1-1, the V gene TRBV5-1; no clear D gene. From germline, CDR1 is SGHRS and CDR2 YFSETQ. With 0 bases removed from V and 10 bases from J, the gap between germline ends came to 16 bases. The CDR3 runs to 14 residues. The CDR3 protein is CASSLASSEAGAFF. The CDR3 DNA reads TGCGCCAGCAGCTTGGCTTCATCGGAGGCGGGAGCTTTCTTT.

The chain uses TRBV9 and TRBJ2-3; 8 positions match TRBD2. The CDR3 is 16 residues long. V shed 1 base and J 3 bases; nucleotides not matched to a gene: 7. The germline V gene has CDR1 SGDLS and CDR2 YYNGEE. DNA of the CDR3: TGTGCCAGCAGCGTACAAGGGACTAGAGGGACAGATACGCAGTATTTT. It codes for CASSVQGTRGTDTQYF.

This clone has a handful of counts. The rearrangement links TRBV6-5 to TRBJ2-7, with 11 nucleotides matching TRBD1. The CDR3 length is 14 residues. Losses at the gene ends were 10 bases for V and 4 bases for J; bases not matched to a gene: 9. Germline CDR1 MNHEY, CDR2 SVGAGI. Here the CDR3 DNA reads TGTGCCACCCTGGGGGACAGGGGGACATACGAGCAGTACTTC. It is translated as CATLGDRGTYEQYF.

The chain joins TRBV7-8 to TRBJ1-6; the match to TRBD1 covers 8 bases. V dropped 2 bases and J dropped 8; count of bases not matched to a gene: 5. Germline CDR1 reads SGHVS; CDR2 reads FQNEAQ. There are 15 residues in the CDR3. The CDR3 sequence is CASSLSGTGHSPLHF. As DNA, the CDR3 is TGTGCCAGCAGCTTATCCGGGACAGGTCATTCACCCCTCCACTTT.

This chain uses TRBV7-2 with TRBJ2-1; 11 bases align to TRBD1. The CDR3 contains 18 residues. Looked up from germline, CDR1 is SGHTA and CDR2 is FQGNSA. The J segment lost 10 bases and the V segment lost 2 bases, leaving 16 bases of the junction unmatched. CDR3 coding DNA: TGTGCCAGCAGCTTAACCCGTCAGAGGACAGGGGGCCGTATGGAGCAGTTCTTC. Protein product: CASSLTRQRTGGRMEQFF.

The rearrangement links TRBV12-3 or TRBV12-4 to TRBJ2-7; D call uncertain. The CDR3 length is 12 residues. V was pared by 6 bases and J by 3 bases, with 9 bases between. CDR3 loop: CASSRSYYEQYF. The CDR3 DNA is TGTGCCAGCAGCCGTTCCTACTACGAGCAGTACTTC.

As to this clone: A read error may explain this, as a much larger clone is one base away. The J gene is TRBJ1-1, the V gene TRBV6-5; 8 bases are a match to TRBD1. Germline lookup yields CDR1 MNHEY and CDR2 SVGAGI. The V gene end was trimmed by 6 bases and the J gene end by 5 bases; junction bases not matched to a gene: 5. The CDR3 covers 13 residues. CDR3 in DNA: TGTGCCAGCAGCCGGGACAGGAGGACTGAAGCTTTCTTT. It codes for CASSRDRRTEAFF.

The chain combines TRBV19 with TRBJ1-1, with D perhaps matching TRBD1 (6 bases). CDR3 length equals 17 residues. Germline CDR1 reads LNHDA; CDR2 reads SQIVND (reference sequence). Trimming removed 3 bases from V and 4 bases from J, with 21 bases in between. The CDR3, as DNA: TGTGCCAGTAGTATCTCTACGGGGGGGGGCGGCAGCACTGAAGCTTTCTTT. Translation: CASSISTGGGGSTEAFF.

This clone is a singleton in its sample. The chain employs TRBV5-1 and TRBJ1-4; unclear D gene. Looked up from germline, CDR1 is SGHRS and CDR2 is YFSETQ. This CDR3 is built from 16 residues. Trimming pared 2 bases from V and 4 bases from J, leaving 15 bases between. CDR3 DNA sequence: TGCGCCAGCAGCTTTTCGGGGAGAGCGAATAATGAAAAACTGTTTTTT. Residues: CASSFSGRANNEKLFF.